This record covers a single T cell receptor beta chain. The Seattle site enrolled patients during active infection and followed them longitudinally. In the original analysis: Estimated nucleated cell counts came from reference gene primer amplification. Only in-frame clones appear in the TCRdb table, and some are missing; sequencing was by immunoSEQ multiplex PCR. Clone size and the V and J calls come from that table; the DNA yielded D and trimming. Of approximately 150,000 clones listed, approximately 91% are singletons. These data are taken from a study of blood T cell repertoires in COVID-19. At the level of the study: The samples span acute and convalescent COVID-19 from the United States, Italy and Spain.

Germline V gives CDR1 SGHRS, CDR2 YFSETQ. V lost 0 bases to trimming and J lost 0 bases, with 14 bases between them. The CDR3 totals 17 residues. The chain joins TRBV5-1 to TRBJ2-3; possibly TRBD2 for D (7 bases). The sequence derives from a man aged 18 to 30 with COVID-19, enrolled during active disease. Sequencing was done on a sample of peripheral blood. CDR3 sequence: CASSLAPGGGSTDTQYF. The DNA for the CDR3 is TGCGCCAGCAGCTTGGCCCCGGGCGGGGGCAGCACAGATACGCAGTATTTT.